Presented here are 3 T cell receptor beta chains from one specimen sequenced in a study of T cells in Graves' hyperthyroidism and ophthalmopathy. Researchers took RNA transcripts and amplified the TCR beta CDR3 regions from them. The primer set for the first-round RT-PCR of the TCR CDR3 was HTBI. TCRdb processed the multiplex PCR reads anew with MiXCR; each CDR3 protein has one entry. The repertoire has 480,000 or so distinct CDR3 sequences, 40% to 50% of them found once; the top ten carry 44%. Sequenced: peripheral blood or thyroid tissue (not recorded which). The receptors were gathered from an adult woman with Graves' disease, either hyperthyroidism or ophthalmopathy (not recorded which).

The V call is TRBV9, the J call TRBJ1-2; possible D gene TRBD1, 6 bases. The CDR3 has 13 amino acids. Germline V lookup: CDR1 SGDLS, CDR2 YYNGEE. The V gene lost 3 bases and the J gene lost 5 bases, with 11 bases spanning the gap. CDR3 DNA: TGTGCCAGCAGCGGTACACAGGGATATGGCTACACCTTC. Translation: CASSGTQGYGYTF.

DNA of the CDR3: TGCGCCAGCAGCTTGGGACTAGCGGGAGCTACGAGGACCGGGGAGCTGTTTTTT. Translation gives CASSLGLAGATRTGELFF. The J gene is TRBJ2-2, the V gene TRBV5-1, with 12 bases lining up with TRBD2. The ends lost 0 bases at V and 5 bases at J; junction bases unmatched: 8. From germline, CDR1 is SGHRS and CDR2 YFSETQ. The CDR3 spans 18 residues.

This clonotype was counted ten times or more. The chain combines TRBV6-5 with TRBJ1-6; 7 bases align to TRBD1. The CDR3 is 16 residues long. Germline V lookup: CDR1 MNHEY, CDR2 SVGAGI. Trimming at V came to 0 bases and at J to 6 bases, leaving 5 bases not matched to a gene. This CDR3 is CASSYSRGAGNSPLHF. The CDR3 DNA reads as TGTGCCAGCAGTTACTCCAGGGGGGCTGGTAATTCACCCCTCCACTTT.